A selection of T cell receptor beta chains follows, all from one sample in a study of tumor-infiltrating lymphocytes in oesophageal squamous cell carcinoma. Each CDR3 protein gets one entry after TCRdb re-called the PCR reads with MiXCR. The data contain roughly 12,000 distinct CDR3 sequences, approximately 50% of them singletons. The sample taken for sequencing was esophageal tumor tissue. These receptors originate from a female donor with esophageal squamous cell carcinoma. CDR3s include the opening cysteine and the closing phenylalanine or tryptophan. The D gene is left open where the match is weak. For some rows the clone size is stated as once, few or many, or as a class when expanded; others skip it.

>TRBV7-9|NA|medium-sized|TRBJ2-1|15
TGTGCCAGCTCGTCTCAGACCCAGGGTTCCGGCGAGCAGTTCTTC
CASSSQTQGSGEQFF
>TRBV6-2/TRBV6-3|NA|NA|TRBJ1-3|15
TGTGCCAGCAGTTACTCTCGGATCTCTGGAAACACCATATATTTT
CASSYSRISGNTIYF
>TRBV7-9|NA|few|TRBJ2-1|11
TGTGCCAGCAGCTTAACAATCTGGCAGTTCTTC
CASSLTIWQFF
>TRBV27|NA|NA|TRBJ2-2|17
TGTGCCAGCAGCCTCACCCCGACTGGGAGGTGGACCGGGGAGCTGTTTTTT
CASSLTPTGRWTGELFF
>TRBV6-2/TRBV6-3|NA|NA|TRBJ1-2|13
TGTGCCAGCAGTGGCGGGCGTGCCTATGGCTACACATTC
CASSGGRAYGYTF
>TRBV12-5|TRBD2|once|TRBJ2-3|15
TGTGCTAGTGGATCCGGGACTAGCTGGGCAGATACGCAGTATTTT
CASGSGTSWADTQYF
>TRBV7-3|TRBD1|few|TRBJ2-1|15
TGTGCCAGCAGCTCAGCCGGGACAGGGAGCAATGAGCAGTTCTTC
CASSSAGTGSNEQFF
>TRBV28|TRBD2|NA|TRBJ2-1|15
TGTGCCAGCAAAACGGGACTAGGATTATACAATGAGCAGTTCTTC
CASKTGLGLYNEQFF
>TRBV6-5|TRBD1|NA|TRBJ1-1|13
TGTGCCAGCAGTGTAGGGGGCGGAACTGAAGCTTTCTTT
CASSVGGGTEAFF
>TRBV7-3|TRBD2|NA|TRBJ2-4|15
TGTGCCAGCAGCTTAAGTTTTTCTAGCGGCAATGAGCAGTACTTC
CASSLSFSSGNEQYF
>TRBV6-1|TRBD1|NA|TRBJ2-7|12
TGTGCCAGCAGTCGACAGGGCAGGGAGCAGTACTTC
CASSRQGREQYF
>TRBV11-1|NA|NA|TRBJ2-5|15
TGTGCCAGCAGCTCCCCTCCGCAGGGGAGGGAGACCCAGTACTTC
CASSSPPQGRETQYF
>TRBV28|TRBD2|NA|TRBJ2-5|16
TGTGCCAGCACCTCGGTGGTTAGCGGGTACCAAGAGACCCAGTACTTC
CASTSVVSGYQETQYF
>TRBV7-2|TRBD2|NA|TRBJ2-1|17
TGTGCCAGCAGCTTAGGTAGCGGGAGCGGCCTCTACAATGAGCAGTTCTTC
CASSLGSGSGLYNEQFF
>TRBV7-8|TRBD1|NA|TRBJ2-1|16
TGTGCCAGCAGCTTAGAAGCCTTGGACAGGGGTTACGAGCAGTTCTTC
CASSLEALDRGYEQFF
>TRBV7-2|TRBD2|few|TRBJ2-5|15
TGTGCCAGCAGGGGGACTAGCGGGAGGCAAGAGACCCAGTACTTC
CASRGTSGRQETQYF
>TRBV7-2|TRBD2|few|TRBJ2-7|14
TGTGCCAGCAGCCCCTGGACTAGTTCCTACGAGCAGTACTTC
CASSPWTSSYEQYF
>TRBV6-1|NA|few|TRBJ1-2|15
TGTGCCAGCAGGAGGCGGGGAGAAGCCAACTATGGCTACACCTTC
CASRRRGEANYGYTF
>TRBV5-1|NA|NA|TRBJ2-5|14
TGCGCCAGCAGCTTGATTGGCAGCCAAGAGACCCAGTACTTC
CASSLIGSQETQYF
>TRBV7-3|NA|NA|TRBJ2-7|14
TGTGCCAGCAGTTTATCATCATACACCGGGGAGCTGTACTTC
CASSLSSYTGELYF
>TRBV7-2|NA|few|TRBJ2-1|12
TGTGCCAGCAGCTTACTCGGGCCCCAGCAGTTCTTC
CASSLLGPQQFF
>TRBV27|TRBD2|few|TRBJ2-3|16
TGTGCCAGCAGCAAGTCGCGGGGGGGCAGAACAGATACGCAGTATTTT
CASSKSRGGRTDTQYF
>TRBV20-1|TRBD1|NA|TRBJ1-2|14
TGCAGTGCTAACCACAGGGGGCGCCAGGGTGGCTACACCTTC
CSANHRGRQGGYTF
>TRBV11-3|NA|once|TRBJ1-2|17
TGTGCCAGCAGCTCCTGGAGAGGGTCAGGGACGAACTATGGCTACACCTTC
CASSSWRGSGTNYGYTF